These T cell receptor beta chains were read from a single sample in a study of blood T cells in healthy people across ages. MiXCR, applied by TCRdb to the 5' RACE reads, yields one record per CDR3 protein. The table has some 1.6 million distinct CDR3 sequences, about 35% seen once. Sequences were obtained from blood. Receptors originate from a woman in her twenties or thirties in good health. Each CDR3 is given with its conserved first and last residue. A D gene is named only where the DNA matches it firmly. Clone size is given for some rows only: seen once, a few or many times, or a class if the clone is expanded.

abundance | j_gene | v_gene | d_gene | CDR3nt | CDR3aa
NA | TRBJ2-1 | TRBV7-9 | NA | TGTGCCAGCAGCTTAGCGCGGAACAGGAACTACAATGAGCAGTTCTTC | CASSLARNRNYNEQFF
few | TRBJ2-7 | TRBV25-1 | TRBD1 | TGTGCCAGCAGTGAATATTACAGGGGAGTAGGGGAGCAGTACTTC | CASSEYYRGVGEQYF
NA | TRBJ2-1 | TRBV28 | TRBD1 | TGTGCCAGCAGTTTATCCCAGGACAGGAAGCAGTTCTTC | CASSLSQDRKQFF
NA | TRBJ2-3 | TRBV20-1 | TRBD2 | TGCAGTGCTGCCCCGGGGGGACGCACAGATACGCAGTATTTT | CSAAPGGRTDTQYF
once | TRBJ1-6 | TRBV6-1 | TRBD1 | TGTGCCAGCAGTGAACATGGGCAGGGGGCTGATTCACCCCTCCACTTT | CASSEHGQGADSPLHF
few | TRBJ1-2 | TRBV6-1 | NA | TGTGCCAGCAGTGAAGGTCAGGGTCTCAACTATGGCTACACCTTC | CASSEGQGLNYGYTF
NA | TRBJ1-5 | TRBV25-1 | NA | TGTGCCAGCAGCGAAGACAGACGCAATCAGCCCCAGCATTTT | CASSEDRRNQPQHF
NA | TRBJ1-2 | TRBV18 | NA | TGTGCCAGCTCACCAGTGAGGCAGTTAGATGGCTACACCTTC | CASSPVRQLDGYTF
NA | TRBJ2-3 | TRBV12-3/TRBV12-4 | NA | TGTGCCAGCAGTTTTCGGGTAGCGCTCAGCACAGATACGCAGTATTTT | CASSFRVALSTDTQYF
NA | TRBJ2-3 | TRBV20-1 | NA | TGCAGTGCTGAAGTTGGGAGGGGACAGACTACGCAGTATTTT | CSAEVGRGQTTQYF
NA | TRBJ2-7 | TRBV5-5 | TRBD1 | TGTGCCAGCAGCTTGGCCCCCACAGGGGGCTGGGAGCAGTACTTC | CASSLAPTGGWEQYF
few | TRBJ2-7 | TRBV6-1 | NA | TGTGCCAGCACCCTCCCATGGGCGACTGCGTCCGAGCAGTACTTC | CASTLPWATASEQYF
many | TRBJ1-4 | TRBV5-4 | TRBD1 | TGTGCCAGCAGCCCTGAGACAGGGCCTAATGAAAAACTGTTTTTT | CASSPETGPNEKLFF
NA | TRBJ2-7 | TRBV3-1 | NA | TGTGCCAGCAGCCACACATCCGGTGAGCAGTACTTC | CASSHTSGEQYF
NA | TRBJ1-2 | TRBV4-1 | NA | TGCGCCAGCAGCCAAGATAGGGGGGTTCTTGGCTACACCTTC | CASSQDRGVLGYTF
NA | TRBJ2-1 | TRBV29-1 | NA | TGCAGCGCCCCGGACTTATTACTTCGCCACAATGAGCAGTTCTTC | CSAPDLLLRHNEQFF
NA | TRBJ2-1 | TRBV11-2 | NA | TGTGCCAGCAGCTTCGAGATACAGGATGACAATGAGCAGTTCTTC | CASSFEIQDDNEQFF
few | TRBJ2-1 | TRBV9 | NA | TGTGCCAGCAGCGTAGGAAGCGGCCCTTACAATGAGCAGTTCTTC | CASSVGSGPYNEQFF
NA | TRBJ2-3 | TRBV6-2/TRBV6-3 | TRBD2 | TGTGCCAGCAGTTACTCGATGATGCTAGCGGGCCTCACAGATACGCAGTATTTT | CASSYSMMLAGLTDTQYF
many | TRBJ1-1 | TRBV20-1 | NA | TGCAGTGCTAGTTACCTTAACACTGAAGCTTTCTTT | CSASYLNTEAFF
few | TRBJ2-1 | TRBV7-2 | TRBD2 | TGTGCCAGCAGCTCTCCAATAGCGGGGCCGGTCTACAATGAGCAGTTCTTC | CASSSPIAGPVYNEQFF
NA | TRBJ2-3 | TRBV5-1 | TRBD2 | TGCGCCAGCAGCTTGATGATAGCGGGATCCACAGATACGCAGTATTTT | CASSLMIAGSTDTQYF
NA | TRBJ2-5 | TRBV20-1 | NA | TGCAGTGCTCCCGGGACGGTAGAGACCCAGTACTTC | CSAPGTVETQYF
NA | TRBJ2-3 | TRBV15 | NA | TGTGCCACCAGCAGAGGGTTTACGCAGGATACGCAGTATTTT | CATSRGFTQDTQYF
NA | TRBJ2-1 | TRBV12-3/TRBV12-4 | TRBD2 | TGTGCCAGCAGTTTGTATCTAGCGGGATTCAATGAGCAGTTCTTC | CASSLYLAGFNEQFF
few | TRBJ2-7 | TRBV7-9 | NA | TGTGCCAGCAGCTCGCCCCCCCAGGGGAGTTACGAGCAGTACTTC | CASSSPPQGSYEQYF
few | TRBJ2-1 | TRBV20-1 | NA | TGCAGTGCTACAGTCCTATCTAGCTCCTACAATGAGCAGTTCTTC | CSATVLSSSYNEQFF
NA | TRBJ2-1 | TRBV4-1 | NA | TGCGCCAGCAGCCAAGACCAGAGGACAGTCTCCTACAATGAGCAGTTCTTC | CASSQDQRTVSYNEQFF
NA | TRBJ2-7 | TRBV5-1 | TRBD2 | TGCGCCAGCAGCTTGGGTTCTAGCGGGGACTACGAGCAGTACTTC | CASSLGSSGDYEQYF
NA | TRBJ1-1 | TRBV6-5 | NA | TGTGCCAGCAGTCGATCCCGAAGGGGGGTGGAAGCTTTCTTT | CASSRSRRGVEAFF
NA | TRBJ2-1 | TRBV19 | TRBD2 | TGTGCCAGTAGTATTCCTAGCGGGAGAGTATACAATGAGCAGTTCTTC | CASSIPSGRVYNEQFF
NA | TRBJ2-1 | TRBV2 | TRBD2 | TGTGCCAGCAGTGTCGAGGGCGGGAGGGTGAATGAGCAGTTCTTC | CASSVEGGRVNEQFF
NA | TRBJ2-3 | TRBV15 | NA | TGTGCCACCAGCAGATCTAGCCCGGGTGAAAATACGAAGTATTTT | CATSRSSPGENTKYF